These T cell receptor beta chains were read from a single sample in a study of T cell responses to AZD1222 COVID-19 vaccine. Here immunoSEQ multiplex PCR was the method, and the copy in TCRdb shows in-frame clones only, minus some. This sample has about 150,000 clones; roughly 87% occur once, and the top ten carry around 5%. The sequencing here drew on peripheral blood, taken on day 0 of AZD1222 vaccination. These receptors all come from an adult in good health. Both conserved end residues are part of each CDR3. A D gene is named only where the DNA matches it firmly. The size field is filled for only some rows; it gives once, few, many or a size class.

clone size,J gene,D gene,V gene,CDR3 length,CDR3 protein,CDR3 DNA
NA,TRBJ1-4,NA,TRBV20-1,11,CSARHGEKLFF,TGCAGTGCTCGGCATGGCGAAAAACTGTTTTTT
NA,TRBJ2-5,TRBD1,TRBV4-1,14,CASSPGQGAETQYF,TGCGCCAGCAGCCCGGGACAGGGGGCCGAGACCCAGTACTTC
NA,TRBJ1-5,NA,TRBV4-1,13,CASSQDYRQPQHF,TGCGCCAGCAGCCAAGATTATCGTCAGCCCCAGCATTTT
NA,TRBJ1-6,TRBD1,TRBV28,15,CASSLRDRHNSPLHF,TGTGCCAGCAGTCTTAGGGACAGACATAATTCACCCCTCCACTTT
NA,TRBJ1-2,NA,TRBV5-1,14,CASSLSGGRGGYTF,TGCGCCAGCAGCTTGTCGGGTGGGCGGGGCGGCTACACCTTC
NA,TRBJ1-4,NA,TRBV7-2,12,CASSLSSQKLFF,TGTGCCAGCAGCTTAAGCAGCCAAAAACTGTTTTTT
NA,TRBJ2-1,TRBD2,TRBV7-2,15,CASSLGGTSGIEQFF,TGTGCCAGCAGCTTAGGTGGGACTAGCGGCATTGAGCAGTTCTTC
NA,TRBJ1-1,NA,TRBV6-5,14,CASSYLGTKTEAFF,TGTGCCAGCAGTTACCTCGGGACGAAAACTGAAGCTTTCTTT
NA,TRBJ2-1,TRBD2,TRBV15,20,CATSRGGTSGRAGSQFEQFF,TGTGCCACCAGCAGGGGCGGGACTAGCGGGAGGGCCGGGAGTCAATTTGAGCAGTTCTTC
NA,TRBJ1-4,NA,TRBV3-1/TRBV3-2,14,CASSRRQTNEKLFF,TGTGCCAGCAGCCGAAGACAGACTAATGAAAAACTGTTTTTT
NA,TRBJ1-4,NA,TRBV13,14,CASSLGPPNEKLFF,TGTGCCAGCAGCCTGGGACCGCCCAATGAAAAACTGTTTTTT
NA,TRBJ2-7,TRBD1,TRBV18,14,CASSPSSDRGEQYF,TGTGCCAGCTCACCATCTTCTGACAGGGGCGAGCAGTACTTC
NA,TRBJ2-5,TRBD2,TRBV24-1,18,CATSEGLAGRGHQETQYF,TGTGCCACCAGTGAGGGACTAGCGGGGAGGGGGCACCAAGAGACCCAGTACTTC
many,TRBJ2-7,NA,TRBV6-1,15,CASSESVISPYEQYF,TGTGCCAGCAGTGAGTCGGTAATCTCACCCTACGAGCAGTACTTC
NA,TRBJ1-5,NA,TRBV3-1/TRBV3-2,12,CASSLSRGPQHF,TGTGCCAGCAGCCTCTCCCGAGGCCCTCAGCATTTT
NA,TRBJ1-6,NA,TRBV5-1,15,CASSLEGRNNSPLHF,TGCGCCAGCAGCTTGGAGGGCCGGAATAATTCACCCCTCCACTTT
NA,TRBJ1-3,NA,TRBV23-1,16,CASSHPTGFSGNTIYF,TGCGCCAGCAGTCACCCCACAGGATTCTCTGGAAACACCATATATTTT
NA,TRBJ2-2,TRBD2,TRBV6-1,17,CASSAWGLATNTGELFF,TGTGCCAGCAGTGCCTGGGGACTAGCGACCAACACCGGGGAGCTGTTTTTT
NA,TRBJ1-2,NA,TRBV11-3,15,CASSLAGVNSYGYTF,TGTGCCAGCAGCTTAGCTGGGGTTAATTCCTATGGCTACACCTTC
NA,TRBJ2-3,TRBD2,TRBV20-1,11,CRSAGADTQYF,TGCAGGTCAGCGGGAGCTGATACGCAGTATTTT
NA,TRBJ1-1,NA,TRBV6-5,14,CASSSGRVNTEAFF,TGTGCCAGCAGTAGTGGCAGGGTGAACACTGAAGCTTTCTTT
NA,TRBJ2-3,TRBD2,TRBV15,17,CATSRGLAGGGTDTQYF,TGTGCCACCAGCAGGGGACTAGCGGGAGGAGGGACAGATACGCAGTATTTT
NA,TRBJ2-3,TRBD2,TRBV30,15,CAWSDETSGTDTQYF,TGTGCCTGGAGTGATGAGACTAGCGGCACAGATACGCAGTATTTT
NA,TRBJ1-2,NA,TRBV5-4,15,CASSLNSPGTYGYTF,TGTGCCAGCAGCTTAAATTCCCCAGGGACCTATGGCTACACCTTC
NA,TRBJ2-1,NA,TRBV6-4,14,CASSDSTPGSEQFF,TGTGCCAGCAGTGACTCGACCCCGGGGTCTGAGCAGTTCTTC
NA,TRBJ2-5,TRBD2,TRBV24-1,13,CATSDQGGETQYF,TGTGCCACCAGTGATCAGGGAGGGGAGACCCAGTACTTC
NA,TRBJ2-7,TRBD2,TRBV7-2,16,CASSAGLAGGAYEQYF,TGTGCCAGCAGCGCGGGACTAGCGGGAGGGGCCTACGAGCAGTACTTC
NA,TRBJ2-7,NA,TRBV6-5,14,CASRTNTGIYEQYF,TGTGCCAGCAGAACCAATACGGGAATCTACGAGCAGTACTTC
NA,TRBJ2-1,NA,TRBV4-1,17,CASSQDWGTGSYNEQFF,TGCGCCAGCAGCCAAGATTGGGGGACTGGGTCCTACAATGAGCAGTTCTTC
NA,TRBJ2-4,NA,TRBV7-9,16,CASSPRGGVTKNIQYF,TGTGCCAGCAGCCCACGAGGGGGTGTTACCAAAAACATTCAGTACTTC
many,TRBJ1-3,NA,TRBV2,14,CASRVGQSGNTIYF,TGTGCCAGCAGGGTAGGACAGAGTGGAAACACCATATATTTT